This record looks at one T cell receptor beta chain sequence and its context. Profiling relied on immunoSEQ multiplex PCR, and the TCRdb table lists in-frame clones only, not all of them. The data hold roughly 50,000 clones, with about 89% observed a single time. This entry is derived from a study of OX40 agonist ivuxolimab in advanced cancers. Study details: Every 2 weeks, patients received ivuxolimab intravenously, dosed at 0.01 to 10 mg/kg. Partial response was recorded in three patients: one hepatocellular carcinoma and two cutaneous melanoma cases.

The CDR3 consists of 14 residues. Germline-derived CDR1 and CDR2 are MGHRA and YSYEKL. The junction had 6 bases not matched to a gene; V was cut back by 3 bases and J by 7 bases. This receptor was taken from an adult with an advanced solid tumor such as melanoma, head and neck, liver or kidney cancer. Sequences were derived from CD4+ or CD8+ T cells sorted from blood, sampled in a trial of the OX40 agonist ivuxolimab. This rearrangement joins TRBV4-1 to TRBJ1-5; the match to TRBD1 covers 7 bases. The CDR3 reads CASSHLGTAQPQHF. In nucleotides, the CDR3 is TGCGCCAGCAGCCACCTCGGGACAGCACAGCCCCAGCATTTT.